The next 31 T cell receptor beta chains were all read from a single sample in a study of blood T cell repertoires in COVID-19. Here immunoSEQ multiplex PCR was the method, and the copy in TCRdb shows in-frame clones only, minus some. This repertoire shows about 87,000 clones, around 87% found once; its top ten account for under 8%. The sample taken for sequencing was peripheral blood. The origin of the receptors is a human donor with acute or convalescent COVID-19. The donor label of this sample is uncertain.

The V call is TRBV29-1, the J call TRBJ2-6; D uncertain. The CDR3 length is 13 residues. Germline assignment: CDR1 SQVTM and CDR2 ANQGSEA. V was pared by 3 bases and J by 1 base, with 4 bases between. CDR3 sequence reads: CSVEASGANVLTF. CDR3 bases: TGCAGCGTTGAGGCTTCTGGGGCCAACGTCCTGACTTTC.

CDR3: CASTGQGANTGELFF. In DNA form, the CDR3 reads TGCGCCAGCACCGGACAGGGGGCAAACACCGGGGAGCTGTTTTTT. J is TRBJ2-2 and V is TRBV5-1; 11 nucleotides match TRBD1. The CDR3 loop spans 15 amino acids. V trimming: 6 bases; J trimming: 2 bases; junction bases outside the gene matches: 3. Per germline, CDR1 SGHRS and CDR2 YFSETQ.

The V and J genes are TRBV9 and TRBJ1-2; D perhaps matches TRBD1 (5 bases). Germline V gene sequence: CDR1 SGDLS, CDR2 YYNGEE. Between the trimmed V and J ends, which lost 2 bases and 4 bases, there was a span of 18 bases. The CDR3 consists of 16 residues. CDR3 DNA sequence: TGTGCCAGCAGCGTCCTCCCCGGGCAGGGCGGCTATGGCTACACCTTC. This codes for CASSVLPGQGGYGYTF.

This clone was counted a single time. This chain uses TRBV7-9 with TRBJ1-2, with 9 nucleotides matching TRBD1. V trimming: 4 bases; J trimming: 1 base; junction bases outside the gene matches: 7. CDR1 and CDR2 from the germline V gene are SEHNR and FQNEAQ (reference sequence). The CDR3 has 16 amino acids. CDR3 sequence: CASSSETGGNNYGYTF. CDR3 nucleotide sequence: TGTGCCAGCAGCTCCGAGACAGGGGGTAATAACTATGGCTACACCTTC.

The CDR3: CASRSLRGSMNEQFF. The CDR3 DNA follows: TGCGCCAGCAGGTCCCTCCGGGGATCGATGAATGAGCAGTTCTTC. This chain connects TRBV4-1 to TRBJ2-1; a weak D match, TRBD2 (5 bases). Germline CDR1 MGHRA, CDR2 YSYEKL. CDR3 length: 15 residues. With 6 bases removed from V and 7 bases from J, the gap between germline ends came to 19 bases.

This sequence joins TRBV7-2 and TRBJ2-2; 7 nucleotides align to TRBD2. The CDR3 length is 15 residues. V was clipped by 5 bases and J by 6 bases; unmatched bases: 9. Germline assignment: CDR1 SGHTA and CDR2 FQGNSA. The CDR3 coding sequence is TGTGCCAGCAGCCCGAGGGGCGGGGGACCCGGGGAGCTGTTTTTT. Protein product: CASSPRGGGPGELFF.

This rearrangement joins TRBV10-3 to TRBJ1-5, with D perhaps TRBD1 (5 bases). Germline V gene lookup returns CDR1 ENHRY and CDR2 SYGVKD. The CDR3 consists of 14 residues. Trimming took off 3 bases at V and 7 bases at J, with 13 bases between the two ends. The DNA for the CDR3 is TGTGCCATCAGTGACGGAGGGGCACGACAGCCCCAGCATTTT. Its protein is CAISDGGARQPQHF.

This chain connects TRBV7-9 to TRBJ2-5, with D unresolved. Germline CDR1 is SEHNR and CDR2 is FQNEAQ (reference sequence). The CDR3 has 11 residues. V lost 2 bases and J 5 bases, leaving 3 bases between the germline ends. The chain's CDR3 is CASSLLETQYF. The CDR3 DNA reads as TGTGCCAGCAGCTTACTTGAGACCCAGTACTTC. Variable domain in full (rest from reference TRBV7-9 and TRBJ2-5): DTGVSQNPRHKITKRGQNVTFRCDPISEHNRLYWYRQTLGQGPEFLTYFQNEAQLEKSRLLSDRFSAERPKGSFSTLEIQRTEQGDSAMYLCASSLLETQYFGPGTRLLVL.

The chain recombines TRBV5-4 with TRBJ1-2; 8 positions agree with TRBD1. The CDR3 covers 13 residues. Germline V CDR1 and CDR2: SGHNT, YYREEE (reference sequence). V dropped 1 base and J dropped 7; count of bases not matched to a gene: 3. CDR3 amino acids: CASSLQGAPGYTF. The CDR3 coding sequence is TGTGCCAGCAGCTTGCAGGGGGCGCCTGGCTACACCTTC.

The CDR3 loop is CASSLSFLSYEQYF. The CDR3, as DNA: TGTGCCAGCAGTTTATCGTTCCTATCCTACGAGCAGTACTTC. The chain couples TRBV27 to TRBJ2-7; no definite D call. The germline CDR1 and CDR2 sequences are MNHEY and SMNVEV (reference sequence). The V gene lost 0 bases and the J gene lost 1 base, with 7 bases spanning the gap. The CDR3 length is 14 residues.

The V call is TRBV29-1, the J call TRBJ1-1; TRBD1 is a possible D gene (6 bases). CDR3 length equals 13 residues. Trimming left V 6 bases short and J 4 bases short, with 15 bases between. Germline V gives CDR1 SQVTM, CDR2 ANQGSEA. The CDR3 reads CSVPQIGGTEAFF. The CDR3 DNA reads as TGCAGCGTACCACAGATAGGGGGCACTGAAGCTTTCTTT.

The chain recombines TRBV2 with TRBJ1-6; D is uncertain. The CDR3 loop spans 11 amino acids. The V gene lost 7 bases and the J gene lost 5 bases, with 3 bases spanning the gap. Germline V gene lookup returns CDR1 SNHLY and CDR2 FYNNEI. CDR3 amino acids: CASTNNSPLHF. In nucleotides, the CDR3 is TGTGCCAGCACTAATAATTCACCCCTCCACTTT.

The V and J genes are TRBV27 and TRBJ1-6, with D perhaps matching TRBD1 (5 bases). CDR3 length: 19 residues. Germline CDR1 reads MNHEY; CDR2 reads SMNVEV (reference sequence). Trimming took 5 bases from V and 0 from J, leaving 20 bases between them. As DNA, the CDR3 is TGTGCCAGCAGTCTCACTCTTGGGCGGGGCTTCTCCTATAATTCACCCCTCCACTTT. It encodes CASSLTLGRGFSYNSPLHF.

The V call is TRBV18, the J call TRBJ1-1; D not certain. In germline, CDR1 is KGHSH, CDR2 LQKENI. There are 13 residues in the CDR3. V lost 8 bases, J lost 0 bases, and 10 bases lay in between. The CDR3 spells CASAGGMNTEAFF. The DNA for the CDR3 is TGTGCCAGCGCGGGAGGGATGAACACTGAAGCTTTCTTT.

The chain uses TRBV28 and TRBJ2-5; 9 nucleotides align to TRBD2. Germline loops: CDR1 MDHEN, CDR2 SYDVKM. J was trimmed by 8 bases and V by 7 bases; bases with no gene match: 14. The CDR3 loop spans 15 amino acids. In DNA, the CDR3 is TGTGCCAGCACAGGAGCGGGGGGCAAAGCAAGCACCCAGTACTTC. Translated, it gives CASTGAGGKASTQYF.

V and J are TRBV7-8 and TRBJ1-1; D possibly corresponds to TRBD1 (5 bases). The germline CDR1 and CDR2 sequences are SGHVS and FQNEAQ. The ends were cut back, 1 base at V and 6 bases at J, with 9 bases in the middle. This CDR3 contains 13 residues. CDR3 residues: CASSLGWGAEAFF. The CDR3 DNA reads as TGTGCCAGCAGCTTAGGTTGGGGGGCTGAAGCTTTCTTT.

This chain uses TRBV29-1 with TRBJ2-2, with TRBD2 matching over 11 bases. Germline V lookup: CDR1 SQVTM, CDR2 ANQGSEA. Losses at the gene ends were 6 bases for V and 6 bases for J; bases not matched to a gene: 9. The CDR3 contains 15 residues. This chain's CDR3 is CSVQPSGGPSGELFF. The CDR3 DNA sequence: TGCAGCGTCCAACCTAGCGGGGGGCCGTCCGGGGAGCTGTTTTTT.

This clone is a singleton in its sample. The gene calls are TRBV30 and TRBJ1-2; 7 positions agree with TRBD1. V lost 0 bases, J lost 4 bases, and 8 bases stayed unmatched. From germline, CDR1 is GTSNPN and CDR2 SVGIG (reference sequence). The CDR3 is 15 amino acids. CDR3 sequence reads: CAWSVRDSLRYGYTF. The CDR3, as DNA: TGTGCCTGGAGTGTTCGGGACAGCTTACGCTATGGCTACACCTTC.

In this sample, this clone turned up once. This chain's CDR3 is CASSPRGWRGTDTQYF. The CDR3 region has the DNA TGTGCCAGCAGTCCCAGGGGGTGGCGGGGTACAGATACGCAGTATTTT. The gene calls are TRBV28 and TRBJ2-3, with D possibly matching TRBD1 (7 bases). V was clipped by 5 bases and J by 3 bases, with 18 bases between them. Germline V gives CDR1 MDHEN, CDR2 SYDVKM. The CDR3 length is 16 residues.

The chain joins TRBV7-9 to TRBJ1-3, with TRBD1 matching 7 bases. The germline V gene has CDR1 SEHNR and CDR2 FQNEAQ (reference sequence). Trimming cost V 7 bases and J 2 bases; bases outside gene matches: 5. This CDR3 comprises 14 residues. The chain's CDR3 is CASNPQGTGNTIYF. CDR3 coding DNA: TGTGCCAGCAATCCACAGGGGACTGGAAACACCATATATTTT.

This clone was seen only once. Written as DNA, the CDR3 is TGTGCCAGCAGCCAAGTAGCGGGGGGCTCCACAGATACGCAGTATTTT. Residues: CASSQVAGGSTDTQYF. The chain recombines TRBV3-1 (or the pseudogene TRBV3-2) with TRBJ2-3, with 10 bases lining up with TRBD2. Unmatched junction bases numbered 3, after V lost 1 base and J lost 2 bases. This CDR3 contains 16 residues. Looked up from germline, CDR1 is LGHDT and CDR2 is YNNKEL (reference sequence).

The V call is TRBV4-1, the J call TRBJ2-3; 11 nucleotides match TRBD2. After removal of 4 bases from V and 4 bases from J, the junction contained 7 bases not matched to a gene. The CDR3 has 16 residues. Germline V CDR1 and CDR2: MGHRA, YSYEKL. DNA for the CDR3: TGCGCCAGCAGCCTTGGGCTAGCGGGGGGACCAGATACGCAGTATTTT. Protein product: CASSLGLAGGPDTQYF.

The chain recombines TRBV3-1 (or the pseudogene TRBV3-2) with TRBJ2-3, with 10 bases fitting TRBD1. The CDR3 sequence is 17 residues long. Germline lookup yields CDR1 LGHDT and CDR2 YNNKEL (reference sequence). The ends lost 0 bases at V and 7 bases at J; junction bases unmatched: 10. The CDR3 sequence: CASSQDPPGQGSYTQYF. CDR3 DNA: TGTGCCAGCAGCCAAGACCCTCCGGGACAGGGGTCATATACGCAGTATTTT.

The chain links TRBV11-3 to TRBJ2-3; 10 bases match TRBD1. The junction had 7 bases not matched to a gene; V was cut back by 3 bases and J by 4 bases. The germline V gene has CDR1 SGHNT and CDR2 YENEEA. The CDR3 covers 16 residues. The CDR3 DNA reads TGTGCCAGCAGCTTTCGGACAGGGGGAGCGCCAGATACGCAGTATTTT. It codes for CASSFRTGGAPDTQYF.

The chain uses TRBV11-2 and TRBJ1-2; a weak D match, TRBD1 (6 bases). The V end was cut by 5 bases, the J end by 8 bases, with 18 bases between. Germline V gene data show CDR1 as SGHAT and CDR2 as FQNNGV. This CDR3 has 14 amino acids. The CDR3 DNA follows: TGTGCCAGCAGCGGGACACGAAGGGCCGCCGGCTACACCTTC. Translating gives CASSGTRRAAGYTF.

V and J are TRBV10-2 and TRBJ2-7; D ambiguous. This CDR3 contains 13 residues. CDR1 WSHSY and CDR2 SAAADI come from the germline V gene. Trimming pared 6 bases from V and 4 bases from J, leaving 13 bases between. The CDR3 coding sequence is TGCGCCAGCAGCCCCGCTTGGGCGTACGAGCAGTACTTC. This codes for CASSPAWAYEQYF.

The CDR3 sequence: CATLGGTGQGASEQYF. DNA of the CDR3: TGTGCCACCCTGGGGGGAACGGGACAGGGGGCCAGCGAGCAGTACTTC. The V and J genes are TRBV28 and TRBJ2-7; 12 bases align to TRBD1. V lost 10 bases, J lost 6 bases, and 16 bases stayed unmatched. Germline CDR1 and CDR2: MDHEN and SYDVKM. The CDR3 sequence is 16 residues long. The full variable domain, completed using reference TRBV28 and TRBJ2-7, is DVKVTQSSRYLVKRTGEKVFLECVQDMDHENMFWYRQDPGLGLRLIYFSYDVKMKEKGDIPEGYSVSREKKERFSLILESASTNQTSMYLCATLGGTGQGASEQYFGPGTRLTVT.

CDR3 in amino acids: CASSPRRGGSYNEQFF. CDR3 nucleotides: TGTGCCAGCAGCCCTCGGCGGGGGGGCTCCTACAATGAGCAGTTCTTC. This chain links TRBV3-1 (or the pseudogene TRBV3-2) with TRBJ2-1; TRBD2 matches at 9 bases. V lost 4 bases, J lost 0 bases, and 4 bases stayed unmatched. CDR3 length equals 16 residues. The V gene's germline CDR1 is LGHDT and CDR2 YNNKEL (reference sequence).

This chain links TRBV19 with TRBJ1-5; a possible D gene is TRBD1 (6 bases). The V end was cut by 6 bases, the J end by 0 bases, with 12 bases between. The length of the CDR3 is 15 residues. Per germline, CDR1 LNHDA and CDR2 SQIVND (reference sequence). CDR3 amino acids: CASREDRDSNQPQHF. Here the CDR3 DNA reads TGTGCCAGTAGGGAGGACAGAGATAGCAATCAGCCCCAGCATTTT. Drawing the rest from reference TRBV19 and TRBJ1-5, the complete variable domain is DGGITQSPKYLFRKEGQNVTLSCEQNLNHDAMYWYRQDPGQGLRLIYYSQIVNDFQKGDIAEGYSVSREKKESFPLTVTSAQKNPTAFYLCASREDRDSNQPQHFGDGTRLSIL.

The V call is TRBV30, the J call TRBJ1-5; D is unclear. Per germline, CDR1 GTSNPN and CDR2 SVGIG (reference sequence). The CDR3 covers 13 residues. Trimming took 0 bases from V and 3 from J, leaving 6 bases between them. The CDR3, as DNA: TGTGCCTGGAGTGTACAGAACAATCAGCCCCAGCATTTT. Encoded protein: CAWSVQNNQPQHF.

The gene calls are TRBV28 and TRBJ1-1; D not resolved. Germline lookup yields CDR1 MDHEN and CDR2 SYDVKM. This CDR3 comprises 13 residues. The ends were cut back, 7 bases at V and 0 bases at J, with 9 bases in the middle. CDR3 amino acids: CASTLVVNTEAFF. The DNA for the CDR3 is TGTGCCAGCACCTTAGTGGTGAACACTGAAGCTTTCTTT.